Listed below are T cell receptor beta chains from one sample, sequenced in a study of shared T cell receptors in the human thymus. Profiled with immunoSEQ multiplex PCR; TCRdb holds only in-frame clones, not every one. The repertoire holds about 610,000 clones, with roughly 88% as singletons. These data were likewise used in another study, on human thymus T cells.

Sequenced input: thymocytes. The receptors shown here come from a boy under three years old with a congenital heart defect. Both conserved end residues are part of each CDR3. D genes are given only for firm matches. Clone size, where shown, is once, few, many, or a class for clones that have expanded.

v_gene	j_gene	abundance	d_gene	CDR3nt	CDR3aa
TRBV7-8	TRBJ2-7	once	.	TGTGCCAGCAGCAATTTCGTCTGGGCCGAGCAGTACTTC	CASSNFVWAEQYF
TRBV4-3	TRBJ2-5	.	.	TGCGCCAGCAGCCCCTTCGGGGATGCGGCACAAGAGACCCAGTACTTC	CASSPFGDAAQETQYF
TRBV4-2	TRBJ1-1	.	.	TGTGCCAGCAGCCGCCGGACGGGAAACACTGAAGCTTTCTTT	CASSRRTGNTEAFF
TRBV6-6	TRBJ1-1	few	.	TGTGCCAGCAGCCACAGGACCACAAGGGCTGAAGCTTTCTTT	CASSHRTTRAEAFF
TRBV27	TRBJ1-3	.	.	TGTGCCAGCAGGCTCCAGGGGCACTCTGGAAACACCATATATTTT	CASRLQGHSGNTIYF
TRBV14	TRBJ2-1	.	TRBD1	TGTGCCAGCAGTGGAACCAACAGGGGGCTGGGTGAGCAGTTCTTC	CASSGTNRGLGEQFF
TRBV4-3	TRBJ2-1	.	TRBD2	TGCGCCAGCAGCCAAGAGGGAGGGTCGTACAATGAGCAGTTCTTC	CASSQEGGSYNEQFF
TRBV19	TRBJ1-5	.	.	TGTGCCAGTAGTACCCTCCAGGAGGAACAGCCCCAGCATTTT	CASSTLQEEQPQHF
TRBV28	TRBJ1-3	.	TRBD1	TGTGCCAGCAGTTTAGGGACAGGAAGGGTTTCTGGAAACACCATATATTTT	CASSLGTGRVSGNTIYF
TRBV9	TRBJ2-7	.	.	TGTGCCAGCAGCCCTCAGGGGCGGGAGAGTTCCTACGAGCAGTACTTC	CASSPQGRESSYEQYF
TRBV27	TRBJ2-2	.	.	TGTGCCAGTCGCCGATGGGGGGACGGGGAGCTGTTTTTT	CASRRWGDGELFF
TRBV2	TRBJ2-3	.	TRBD2	TGTGCCAGCAGTGAAGAGACTAGCGGTACAGATACGCAGTATTTT	CASSEETSGTDTQYF
TRBV7-9	TRBJ2-1	.	TRBD2	TGTGCCAGCAGCTTAGTGGGGACTAGTTTATATGAGCAGTTCTTC	CASSLVGTSLYEQFF
TRBV4-3	TRBJ2-3	.	TRBD2	TGCGCCAGCAGCCAAGGTGGGACTAGCGGGAGTCTTGGGCCAGATACGCAGTATTTT	CASSQGGTSGSLGPDTQYF
TRBV4-2	TRBJ2-1	.	TRBD1	TGTGCCAGCAGCCAGGTTAGGGGGCGAAATGAGCAGTTCTTC	CASSQVRGRNEQFF
TRBV28	TRBJ2-5	.	TRBD2	TGTGCCAGCAGTCCCCGGGGGACTAGCGGACAAGAGACCCAGTACTTC	CASSPRGTSGQETQYF
TRBV9	TRBJ2-2	.	.	TGTGCCAGCAGCCCAAGCGGAGACAACACCGGGGAGCTGTTTTTT	CASSPSGDNTGELFF
TRBV7-8	TRBJ1-1	.	TRBD1	TGTGCCAGCAGCTTATCCCCGACAGGGTCGACCACTGAAGCTTTCTTT	CASSLSPTGSTTEAFF
TRBV19	TRBJ1-5	.	TRBD1	TGTGCCAGTAGTCTAGGGGGCGGCAATCAGCCCCAGCATTTT	CASSLGGGNQPQHF
TRBV21-1	TRBJ2-7	few	.	TGTGCCAGCCTAGTACAGGGCGACGAGCAGTACTTC	CASLVQGDEQYF
TRBV29-1	TRBJ2-1	.	.	TGCAGCGTTGGAGGGGGAGTATCGTACAATGAGCAGTTCTTC	CSVGGGVSYNEQFF
TRBV23-1	TRBJ2-6	.	TRBD1	TGCGCCAGCTACTACAGGGGGCCCCCGAAACTCTCTGGGGCCAACGTCCTGACTTTC	CASYYRGPPKLSGANVLTF
TRBV25-1	TRBJ2-2	.	TRBD2	TGTGCCAGCAGTGCAGGGACTAGCCGCACCGGGGAGCTGTTTTTT	CASSAGTSRTGELFF
TRBV30	TRBJ2-7	.	.	TGTGCCTGGAGTGCCGGGAGATACGAGCAGTACTTC	CAWSAGRYEQYF
TRBV6-5	TRBJ2-2	.	TRBD1	TGTGCCAGCAGTTGCGGACAGGGGAAGGACACCGGGGAGCTGTTTTTT	CASSCGQGKDTGELFF
TRBV4-3	TRBJ2-1	.	.	TGCGCCAGCAGCTCCCCCGAAGGACTTCACAATGAGCAGTTCTTC	CASSSPEGLHNEQFF
TRBV7-9	TRBJ2-5	.	TRBD2	TGTGCCAGCAGCCGGGAGGGAAGGCAAGAGACCCAGTACTTC	CASSREGRQETQYF
TRBV5-1	TRBJ2-5	few	.	TGCGCCAGCAGCTTGGAACGGTCCCCCGAGTACCAAGAGACCCAGTACTTC	CASSLERSPEYQETQYF
TRBV30	TRBJ2-3	.	TRBD2	TGTGCCTGGAAGGTTCTAGCGGCAAGCACAGATACGCAGTATTTT	CAWKVLAASTDTQYF
TRBV4-1	TRBJ2-7	.	TRBD2	TGCGCCAGCAGCCAAATCCTTGGAAGGGCGGGAGCCCTCAGGAGCTCCTACGAGCAGTACTTC	CASSQILGRAGALRSSYEQYF
TRBV5-6	TRBJ2-4	.	TRBD1	TGTGCCAGCAGCTTTGAGGGACAGGTAGCCAAAAACATTCAGTACTTC	CASSFEGQVAKNIQYF
TRBV5-1	TRBJ2-4	.	TRBD1	TGCGCCAGCAGCGTCGGGACAGTCCTAGCCAAAAACATTCAGTACTTC	CASSVGTVLAKNIQYF
TRBV19	TRBJ1-5	.	.	TGTGCCAGTAGTATAGCTCCCGACGGGAGCAATCAGCCCCAGCATTTT	CASSIAPDGSNQPQHF
TRBV6-5	TRBJ1-4	.	.	TGTGCCAGCAGTTACTTTGGAGGAACTAATGAAAAACTGTTTTTT	CASSYFGGTNEKLFF